Presented here are 9 T cell receptor beta chains from one specimen sequenced in a study of control samples from healthy donors and cancer patients. Data came from immunoSEQ multiplex PCR; TCRdb stores just in-frame clones and leaves some out. The sample has about 160,000 clones, approximately 93% seen once. The material sequenced was blood. The receptors shown here come from a man between 18 and 35 years old in good health.

This chain uses TRBV2 with TRBJ2-3; maybe TRBD2 (5 bases). Per the germline V gene, CDR1 is SNHLY and CDR2 is FYNNEI. V was cut by 8 bases and J by 2 bases, with 14 bases left in between. CDR3 length: 14 amino acids. The DNA for the CDR3 is TGTGCCAGCTGCGAACTAGTTCTCACAGATACGCAGTATTTT. Translated: CASCELVLTDTQYF. Full variable domain (missing parts from reference TRBV2 and TRBJ2-3): EPEVTQTPSHQVTQMGQEVILRCVPISNHLYFYWYRQILGQKVEFLVSFYNNEISEKSEIFDDQFSVERPDGSNFTLKIRSTKLEDSAMYFCASCELVLTDTQYFGPGTRLTVL.

V gene TRBV4-2 combines with J gene TRBJ2-7; D call uncertain. The germline V and J ends were trimmed by 4 bases and 1 base, with 14 bases remaining between them. This CDR3 is built from 15 residues. Germline CDR1 and CDR2: LGHNA and YNFKEQ. The CDR3 protein is CASSLYRARSYEQYF. CDR3 in DNA: TGTGCCAGCAGCCTCTATCGGGCCCGGTCCTACGAGCAGTACTTC.

This chain connects TRBV28 to TRBJ2-7; D is ambiguous. V lost 8 bases to trimming and J lost 2 bases, with 13 bases between them. The CDR3 covers 13 residues. Germline loops: CDR1 MDHEN, CDR2 SYDVKM. DNA for the CDR3: TGTGCCAGCCAGACTCCACAGACCTACGAGCAGTACTTC. Protein: CASQTPQTYEQYF.

This chain connects TRBV2 to TRBJ1-4, with 9 bases lining up with TRBD1. Trimming took 3 bases from V and 5 from J; bases not matched to a gene: 4. This CDR3 is built from 15 residues. The V gene's germline CDR1 is SNHLY and CDR2 FYNNEI. CDR3 in DNA: TGTGCCAGCAGTGAGTTGGGGACAGGGAATGAAAAACTGTTTTTT. The encoded protein is CASSELGTGNEKLFF.

The chain carries TRBV7-9 and TRBJ2-1; the D gene is possibly TRBD1 (6 bases). Germline V gene sequence: CDR1 SEHNR, CDR2 FQNEAQ (reference sequence). Deletions cut 10 bases from V and 8 bases from J, with 18 bases between. This CDR3 has 13 residues. CDR3 nucleotide sequence: TGTGCCACCGACAGGCACTCAGGCGATGAGCAGTTCTTC. It codes for CATDRHSGDEQFF.

The chain links TRBV5-1 to TRBJ1-4; no clear D gene. Germline CDR1 SGHRS, CDR2 YFSETQ. V lost 2 bases and J lost 8, with 10 bases in between. CDR3 length: 13 amino acids. CDR3 bases: TGCGCCAGCAGCTTTGGAGGCGGAGAAAAACTGTTTTTT. Protein sequence: CASSFGGGEKLFF.

This sequence joins TRBV20-1 and TRBJ1-1, with D tentatively TRBD1 (6 bases). The CDR3 is 10 amino acids. The germline gives CDR1 DFQATT, CDR2 SNEGSKA (reference sequence). The V end lost 7 bases, the J end lost 4 bases, and 7 bases lay between the germline ends. CDR3 residues: CSVGGTEAFF. The CDR3 DNA reads as TGCAGTGTAGGGGGCACTGAAGCTTTCTTT.

J is TRBJ1-3 and V is TRBV7-9; D is ambiguous. The CDR3 is 16 amino acids. V lost 3 bases and J 4 bases, leaving 16 bases between the germline ends. Germline V gene sequence: CDR1 SEHNR, CDR2 FQNEAQ (reference sequence). The DNA for the CDR3 is TGTGCCAGCAGCTTGACGGTTTCTCGGACCGGAAACACCATATATTTT. It yields the protein CASSLTVSRTGNTIYF.

J is TRBJ2-5 and V is TRBV23-1; unclear D gene. TRBV23-1 is treated as an ORF (open reading frame) with a function not yet certain. The V end lost 10 bases, the J end lost 5 bases, and 11 bases lay between the germline ends. The CDR3 runs to 11 residues. CDR3 protein: CAIARSETQYF. CDR3 nucleotides: TGCGCCATCGCCAGGTCGGAGACCCAGTACTTC.